Listed here are 5 T cell receptor beta chains from one sample, sequenced in a study of glioma-infiltrating T cells. Using RNA template, CDR3s of TCR alpha and beta were amplified with iRepertoire arm-PCR. TCRdb re-called the multiplex PCR reads with MiXCR, one entry per CDR3 protein. The table includes 150,000 to 200,000 distinct CDR3 sequences, around 45% detected once. The sequencing input was glioma tissue, nonneoplastic brain tissue, or PBMCs (not recorded which). The source is a human donor with low-grade glioma or glioblastoma, undergoing nonglioma brain surgery, or in good health (not recorded which).

Many counts were recorded for this clonotype. The chain is built from TRBV20-1 and TRBJ2-1; D remains unclear. Trimming removed 0 bases from V and 7 bases from J, with 10 bases in between. Germline assignment: CDR1 DFQATT and CDR2 SNEGSKA (reference sequence). This CDR3 has 13 amino acids. The CDR3 sequence: CSARDAEKNEQFF. The CDR3 nucleotides are TGCAGTGCTAGAGATGCGGAAAAGAATGAGCAGTTCTTC.

In regard to this clonotype: The junction differs from germline at one of its ends, possibly a read error. The chain employs TRBV6-9 and TRBJ2-1; weak D call: TRBD1 (5 bases). The CDR3 runs to 15 residues. Germline assignment: CDR1 MNHGY and CDR2 SVAAGI. The DNA of the CDR3 is TGTGCCGGCAGTTCGACAGTTCCCCCCGCCAATGAGCAGTTCTTC. This encodes CAGSSTVPPANEQFF.

This clonotype has ten or more counts. Germline and junction disagree at one end, which may indicate a read error. J is TRBJ2-7 and V is TRBV4-1, with D perhaps being TRBD1 or TRBD2 (6 bases each). The CDR3 loop spans 11 amino acids. Germline V gene sequence: CDR1 MGHRA, CDR2 YSYEKL. This CDR3 reads CASGGGYEQYF. The CDR3 DNA reads as TGTGCCAGCGGAGGGGGATACGAGCAGTACTTC.

A note on this clonotype: One base away lies a much larger clone, so this may be a sequencing read error. This rearrangement joins TRBV7-2 to TRBJ1-4, with a possible D match to TRBD1 (5 bases). Germline loops: CDR1 SGHTA, CDR2 FQGNSA. V was shortened by 3 bases and J by 8 bases, with 16 bases between the two germline ends. CDR3 length: 15 amino acids. DNA for the CDR3: TGTGCCAGCAGCTTGCAGCCAGGGCCAGTGGAAAAACTGTTTTTT. It translates to CASSLQPGPVEKLFF. Full variable domain (rest looked up from reference TRBV7-2 and TRBJ1-4): GAGVSQSPSNKVTEKGKDVELRCDPISGHTALYWYRQSLGQGLEFLIYFQGNSAPDKSGLPSDRFSAERTGGSVSTLTIQRTQQEDSAVYLCASSLQPGPVEKLFFGSGTQLSVL.

Regarding this clonotype: Sequence at one end of the junction differs from germline and may be a read error. This chain connects TRBV6-1 to TRBJ2-7, with D perhaps TRBD1 (6 bases). Germline loops: CDR1 MNHNS, CDR2 SASEGT. This CDR3 spans 15 amino acids. In DNA, the CDR3 is TGTGCCAGCAGGAACCGGGACATGCTTAATTCACCCATCCACTTC. Amino acids: CASRNRDMLNSPIHF.